This T cell receptor beta chain was recorded in a study of liver allograft versus peripheral blood T cells. Study-wide background: Liver transplant recipients had T cell receptor repertoires compared between transplanted liver and peripheral blood.

Regarding the study as a whole: Differences were reported between the T cell receptor repertoires inside liver allografts and those that were detected in peripheral blood.

Notes on this clonotype: Antigen unknown.

Germline CDR1 reads KGHSH; CDR2 reads LQKENI. Deletions cut 2 bases from V and 4 bases from J, with 11 bases between. The CDR3 sequence is 14 residues long. Using its own MiXCR run on the reads, TCRdb lists one record per CDR3 protein. The repertoire holds about 12,000 distinct CDR3 sequences, approximately 30% seen once, with 2% to 2.5% in the top ten. This sequence joins TRBV18 and TRBJ2-5; unclear D gene. The receptor's source is a human patient who had a liver transplant. Some T cells may have come from the graft donor. The CDR3 nucleotides read TGTGCCAGCTCACCAAGTTCGACCACAGAGACCCAGTACTTC. It encodes CASSPSSTTETQYF.